What follows describes a single T cell receptor (beta chain). Antigen unknown. The data stem from a study of graft-versus-host responses after intestinal transplantation. Only in-frame clones appear in the TCRdb table, and some are missing; sequencing was by immunoSEQ multiplex PCR. The sample yields under 130,000 clones, under 95% seen once. This CDR3 is built from 14 residues. Looked up from germline, CDR1 is SGHAT and CDR2 is FQNNGV. Deletions cut 5 bases from V and 3 bases from J, with 14 bases between. This receptor was taken from a human donor who received an intestinal transplant. The material sequenced was unstimulated CD8+ T cells sorted from spleen or lymph node cells, taken before intestinal transplant. This chain connects TRBV11-2 to TRBJ2-7; no clear D. DNA of the CDR3: TGTGCCAGCAGCCCCCCAGCTGAGGACTACGAGCAGTACTTC. Translating it yields CASSPPAEDYEQYF.